The entry that follows covers one TCR beta chain sequence. Deep level was the assay's run setting. Several immunoSEQ plates held equal portions of the genomic DNA taken from each subset. Data came from immunoSEQ multiplex PCR; TCRdb stores just in-frame clones and leaves some out. The data show about 680,000 clones, around 92% seen once. This entry comes from a study of shared clonotypes between healthy human individuals. In germline, CDR1 is ENHRY, CDR2 SYGVKD. The length of the CDR3 is 16 residues. V lost 5 bases to trimming and J lost 2 bases; unmatched junction nucleotides: 8. CD45RO-negative, CCR7-selected cells formed the naive CD8 fraction, which excluded terminally differentiated effector memory CD45RA+ cells.

The clonotype comes from a man under 40 in good health. This chain connects TRBV10-3 to TRBJ1-5; 8 positions agree with TRBD1. Sequenced input: naive CD8+ T cells sorted from blood. CDR3 sequence reads: CAISLGQGGGNQPQHF. The CDR3 DNA reads TGTGCCATCAGTCTCGGACAGGGCGGTGGCAATCAGCCCCAGCATTTT.